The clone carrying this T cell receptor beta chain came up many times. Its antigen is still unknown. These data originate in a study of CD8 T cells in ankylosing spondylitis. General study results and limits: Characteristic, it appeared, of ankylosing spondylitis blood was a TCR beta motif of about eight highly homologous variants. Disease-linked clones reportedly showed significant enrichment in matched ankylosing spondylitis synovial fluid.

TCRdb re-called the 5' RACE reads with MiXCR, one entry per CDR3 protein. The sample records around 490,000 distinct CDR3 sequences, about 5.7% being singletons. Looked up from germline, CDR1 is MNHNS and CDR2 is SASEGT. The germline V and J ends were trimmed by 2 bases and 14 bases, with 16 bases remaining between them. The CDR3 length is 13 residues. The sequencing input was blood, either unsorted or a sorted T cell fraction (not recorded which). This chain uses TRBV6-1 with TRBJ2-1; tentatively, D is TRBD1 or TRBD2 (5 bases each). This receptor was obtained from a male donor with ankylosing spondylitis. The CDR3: CASSEWGTDKKFF. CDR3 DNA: TGTGCCAGCAGTGAATGGGGGACGGACAAAAAGTTCTTC.